This TCR beta chain originates from a study of OX40 agonist ivuxolimab in advanced cancers. Study context: Partial responses were achieved by three patients: one hepatocellular carcinoma, two cutaneous melanoma. The study, taken as a whole, reports: There were also nonresponders showing low normalized T-cell clonal expansion. There were, on average, more expanded clones in CD8+ T cells than in CD4+.

Sequenced by immunoSEQ multiplex PCR; TCRdb stores in-frame clones only, minus some. The table includes roughly 71,000 clones, about 91% detected once. About this clone itself: Its matching antigen is unknown.

Germline assignment: CDR1 MNHEY and CDR2 SVGAGI. This CDR3 contains 14 residues. The V and J ends lost 6 bases and 3 bases, in that order; junction bases with no gene match: 7. The genes are TRBV6-5 and TRBJ1-1, with 7 bases identical to TRBD1. The sequence came from an adult with an advanced solid tumor such as melanoma, head and neck, liver or kidney cancer. The sample in question was CD4+ or CD8+ T cells sorted from blood, obtained in a trial of the OX40 agonist ivuxolimab. DNA for the CDR3: TGTGCCAGCAGACTTCCGGGACAGCACACTGAAGCTTTCTTT. This translates into CASRLPGQHTEAFF.